The T cell receptor (beta chain) under discussion was sequenced for a study of CD8 T cells in Susac syndrome (dated by TCRdb to the late 2010s). The study in broad terms: Repertoire sequencing was used to test whether CD8+ T cell activation and differentiation in Susac syndrome was antigen driven. CD8+ T cell repertoire clonality was compared between more than ten healthy donors, roughly 14 Susac syndrome patients and 15 multiple sclerosis patients.

Taken from the germline V gene, the CDR1 and CDR2 loops are SGHRS and YFSETQ. V loses 4 bases of germline sequence and J loses 2 bases, and the interval between the two ends is 16 bases. The CDR3 measures 17 amino acids from cysteine to phenylalanine. CDR3 DNA only is kept here, 51 bases in frame from base 1. Peripheral blood CD8+ and CD4+ T cells from healthy donors, Susac syndrome patients and multiple sclerosis patients were profiled by high-throughput TCR beta sequencing. Treatment-naive patients with stable or active relapsing-remitting disease fulfilling revised McDonald criteria were used as multiple sclerosis controls. Bulk CD8+ and CD4+ T cells were purified by magnetic negative isolation, whereas CD8+ TEMRA cells were enriched by FACS. Blood was drawn into EDTA tubes, processed within 24 hours, and PBMCs were isolated by density gradient centrifugation. PBMCs destined for TCR sequencing were cryopreserved in liquid nitrogen and later thawed in a 37 °C water bath. The sorted or isolated CD4+, CD8+ and CD8+ TEMRA cells had a purity of 90% or higher.

RNA was extracted using the RNeasy kit, and roughly 0.5 to 1 ug of the RNA was reverse transcribed with random hexamers. The immunoSEQ multiplex PCR assay, covering 54 Vbeta and 13 Jbeta segments, was used to amplify TCR beta CDR3 regions. PCR amplification bias was corrected by using a synthetic template baseline for primer optimization and computational correction. The source study handled its data this way. Reads were annotated to V, D and J genes per IMGT and analyzed with immunoSEQ Analyzer, keeping only productive sequences. Clonality was calculated as one minus the Shannon entropy normalized by log2 of the number of productive unique sequences. For each patient and control, public and private clones were evaluated within the 100 most prevalent clones. Susac-specific clones were defined as absent from healthy and MS cohorts, 1052 published viral clones and other ImmuneACCESS disease sequences. Clones were called with MiXCR by TCRdb after fastp trimmed the public reads at Q25, and only in-frame beta chains were retained. One record per CDR3 amino acid sequence lists the most common genes and DNA. TCRdb, rather than the study authors, made the V and J calls. A total of roughly 120,000 distinct CDR3 sequences appear in this sample, 93% of them only once. The ten largest clones represent more than 0.25% of the sample.

On this clonotype itself: What antigen it recognizes has not been identified. Per-nucleotide qualities are absent, and no much larger clonotype sits a single base away.

The study at large found these results: The number of individuals in the TCR sequencing and HLA analysis was recognized as being relatively small.

The sequenced sample consisted of CD8+ T cells from PBMCs. This receptor chain uses TRBV5-1 and TRBJ2-6, and possibly TRBD1, on 6 matching bases. This receptor was obtained from a human donor with multiple sclerosis. The sequence in DNA is TGCGCCAGCAGCGCCTACCTACAGGGAACTGGGGCCAACGTCCTGACTTTC. It encodes CASSAYLQGTGANVLTF.